These T cell receptor beta chains were read from a single sample in a study of CD8 T cells in Susac syndrome. TCRdb re-derived calls from the immunoSEQ multiplex PCR reads in MiXCR, one entry per CDR3 protein. The table records about 280,000 distinct CDR3 sequences, roughly 81% of them present only once. The sequencing sample was made of CD8+ T cells from PBMCs. The source of these receptors is a human donor with multiple sclerosis. Each CDR3 is given with its conserved first and last residue. Clone size is shown for a subset of rows, as once, few, many or a class of expanded clone.

>TRBV11-2|few|TRBJ2-3
CASRRTSGKGSDTQYF
>TRBV7-9|.|TRBJ2-7
CASTAQLAAYEQYF
>TRBV28|.|TRBJ2-7
CASSLWTGTYEQYF
>TRBV15|once|TRBJ2-3
CATTQGRELVDTQYF
>TRBV14|.|TRBJ2-1
CASSQGGGRAVRIWYNEQFF
>TRBV2|.|TRBJ2-3
CATQGLAGAVDTQYF
>TRBV11-3|.|TRBJ2-3
CASSLGEAVTDTQYF
>TRBV28|.|TRBJ2-3
CASSSYRGQASTDTQYF
>TRBV27|.|TRBJ1-2
CASSLHLGRYGYTF
>TRBV12-3/TRBV12-4|once|TRBJ2-3
CASSPHPLLDTQYF
>TRBV2|.|TRBJ1-1
CASRRTEAFF
>TRBV10-1|.|TRBJ2-3
CASRAGGADTQYF
>TRBV7-9|once|TRBJ2-1
CASSLGPAGGVFDEQFF
>TRBV27|once|TRBJ1-2
CASSSGQGLNYGYTF
>TRBV15|.|TRBJ1-2
CATSRPGQGPSGYTF
>TRBV20-1|.|TRBJ2-6
CSARDAPAGSSSGANVLTF
>TRBV7-9|.|TRBJ2-7
CASSFVHWEQYF
>TRBV7-9|.|TRBJ2-7
CASSSDRGLRHEQYF
>TRBV7-6|.|TRBJ2-1
CASSLVSGLAGGPYNEQFF
>TRBV2|.|TRBJ2-7
CASSEVPGYEQYF
>TRBV5-4|.|TRBJ2-5
CASRGKGRETQYF
>TRBV7-9|once|TRBJ1-2
CASSPTDPLNTNYGYTF
>TRBV5-4|once|TRBJ1-1
CASTGRGGTEAFF
>TRBV5-5|.|TRBJ1-4
CASSRVLLTEKLFF
>TRBV7-2|.|TRBJ2-1
CANDLAGGYNEQFF
>TRBV20-1|.|TRBJ2-7
CSARGRTTYEQYF
>TRBV11-2|.|TRBJ1-5
CASGRDRSNQPQHF
>TRBV27|.|TRBJ2-7
CASSPSVTGTYEQYF
>TRBV4-1|.|TRBJ2-2
CASTRGNTGELFF
>TRBV6-5|.|TRBJ2-6
CASSYIGTGGPNGANVLTF
>TRBV29-1|.|TRBJ2-3
CSVRPSPGAQDTQYF
>TRBV6-2/TRBV6-3|.|TRBJ2-4
CASTLQGSDLDIQYF
>TRBV9|few|TRBJ2-7
CASSLGGTTYEQYF
>TRBV7-9|.|TRBJ1-4
CASSLEQGAREKLFF
>TRBV7-9|.|TRBJ2-1
CASSLGDAWWKFF
>TRBV5-4|.|TRBJ2-3
CASSLITSGTDTQYF
>TRBV11-2|.|TRBJ2-3
CASSLGRQDTQYF